A selection of T cell receptor beta chains follows, all from one sample in a study of response to subunit inactivated influenza vaccine. MiXCR, run by TCRdb on the RT-PCR reads, gives a single entry per CDR3 protein. The table records 400,000 to 650,000 distinct CDR3 sequences, about 7.2% of them present only once. This material consisted of PBMCs from blood, taken about 23 months after vaccination. The receptors derive from a man aged 45 to 70 who received an inactivated influenza vaccine. Each CDR3 is given with its conserved first and last residue. D genes are given only for firm matches. For some rows the clone size is stated as once, few or many, or as a class when expanded; others skip it.

D gene: -; clone size: few; V gene: TRBV25-1; J gene: TRBJ2-7; CDR3 DNA: TGTGCCAGCAGTTCTCCCCCGGGCGGCGGTTACAGCTCCTACGAGCAGTACTTC; CDR3 protein: CASSSPPGGGYSSYEQYF
D gene: -; clone size: few; V gene: TRBV7-2; J gene: TRBJ1-2; CDR3 DNA: TGTGCCAGCAGCCGCCCACGGGGGACTAACTATGGCTACACCTTC; CDR3 protein: CASSRPRGTNYGYTF
D gene: -; clone size: few; V gene: TRBV6-1; J gene: TRBJ2-5; CDR3 DNA: TGTGCCAGCAGCCCCCAGGTGTCCCAAGAGACCCAGTACTTC; CDR3 protein: CASSPQVSQETQYF
D gene: -; clone size: -; V gene: TRBV12-3/TRBV12-4; J gene: TRBJ1-4; CDR3 DNA: TGTGCCAGCAGTTTTATAGATCGGGGGATCAATGAAAAACTGTTTTTT; CDR3 protein: CASSFIDRGINEKLFF
D gene: -; clone size: many; V gene: TRBV6-2/TRBV6-3; J gene: TRBJ2-1; CDR3 DNA: TGTGCCAGCAGTTACTCGAGACGCAATGAGCAGTTCTTC; CDR3 protein: CASSYSRRNEQFF
D gene: TRBD1; clone size: few; V gene: TRBV20-1; J gene: TRBJ2-3; CDR3 DNA: TGCAGTGCTAGAGAGGATAGAGGGGGCATAGATACGCAGTATTTT; CDR3 protein: CSAREDRGGIDTQYF
D gene: TRBD1; clone size: few; V gene: TRBV4-1; J gene: TRBJ2-7; CDR3 DNA: TGCGCCAGCAGCCAAGACCCCGGGACAGCAATCTACGAGCAGTACTTC; CDR3 protein: CASSQDPGTAIYEQYF
D gene: TRBD2; clone size: many; V gene: TRBV20-1; J gene: TRBJ2-1; CDR3 DNA: TGCAGTGCCCCTCCTCTACGCGGGGGCTCCTACAATGAGCAGTTCTTC; CDR3 protein: CSAPPLRGGSYNEQFF
D gene: -; clone size: few; V gene: TRBV14; J gene: TRBJ1-2; CDR3 DNA: TGTGCCAGCAGCTACGGACGTGCCTACACCTTC; CDR3 protein: CASSYGRAYTF
D gene: -; clone size: -; V gene: TRBV5-6; J gene: TRBJ2-3; CDR3 DNA: TGTGCCAGCAGCTTCGGGCAGGGTGGCCATACGCAGTATTTT; CDR3 protein: CASSFGQGGHTQYF
D gene: -; clone size: few; V gene: TRBV5-1; J gene: TRBJ2-1; CDR3 DNA: TGCGCCAGCAGACCGGGGGAGCCTTACAATGAGCAGTTCTTC; CDR3 protein: CASRPGEPYNEQFF
D gene: TRBD1; clone size: many; V gene: TRBV4-3; J gene: TRBJ2-7; CDR3 DNA: TGCGCCAGCAGCCAGGCCCGACAGGGTTACGAGCAGTACTTC; CDR3 protein: CASSQARQGYEQYF
D gene: -; clone size: -; V gene: TRBV5-1; J gene: TRBJ1-2; CDR3 DNA: TGCGCCAGCAGCTTGGTTCAGGGAACCTATGGCTACACCTTC; CDR3 protein: CASSLVQGTYGYTF
D gene: TRBD2; clone size: -; V gene: TRBV3-1; J gene: TRBJ2-6; CDR3 DNA: TGTGCCAGCAGCAACGGGACTAGGAGCTCTGGGGCCAACGTCCTGACTTTC; CDR3 protein: CASSNGTRSSGANVLTF
D gene: -; clone size: few; V gene: TRBV6-1; J gene: TRBJ2-5; CDR3 DNA: TGTGCCAGCAGCCTCCCCGACAGAAAAGAGACCCAGTACTTC; CDR3 protein: CASSLPDRKETQYF
D gene: TRBD2; clone size: many; V gene: TRBV3-1; J gene: TRBJ2-3; CDR3 DNA: TGTGCCAGCAGCCCCCTCGCGGGGGGGCGTGTAGATACGCAGTATTTT; CDR3 protein: CASSPLAGGRVDTQYF
D gene: TRBD2; clone size: -; V gene: TRBV20-1; J gene: TRBJ2-3; CDR3 DNA: TGCAGTGCTTCGGGACTAGCGGGGGGTACTAGCACAGATACGCAGTATTTT; CDR3 protein: CSASGLAGGTSTDTQYF
D gene: TRBD1; clone size: many; V gene: TRBV6-1; J gene: TRBJ1-4; CDR3 DNA: TGTGCCAGCAGCCATCGCCCGGGACAGGGCGGAAAACTGTTTTTT; CDR3 protein: CASSHRPGQGGKLFF
D gene: TRBD2; clone size: -; V gene: TRBV11-2; J gene: TRBJ2-5; CDR3 DNA: TGTGCCAGCAGCTTAAGGCCGAGCCTAGCGGGAAAGACCCAGTACTTC; CDR3 protein: CASSLRPSLAGKTQYF
D gene: TRBD2; clone size: few; V gene: TRBV5-6; J gene: TRBJ2-4; CDR3 DNA: TGTGCCAGCAGCCCCGGGGGGATTATAGGAAACATTCAGTACTTC; CDR3 protein: CASSPGGIIGNIQYF
D gene: -; clone size: few; V gene: TRBV20-1; J gene: TRBJ1-1; CDR3 DNA: TGCAGTGCTTCCCCCGGGGGGACGAACACTGAAGCTTTCTTT; CDR3 protein: CSASPGGTNTEAFF
D gene: -; clone size: many; V gene: TRBV7-9; J gene: TRBJ1-2; CDR3 DNA: TGTGCCAGCAGCTTTACCCAGAGTAACTATGGCTACACCTTC; CDR3 protein: CASSFTQSNYGYTF
D gene: TRBD2; clone size: -; V gene: TRBV4-3; J gene: TRBJ2-5; CDR3 DNA: TGCGCCAGCAGCCAAGAGACTAGCTGGCTGGAGACCCAGTACTTC; CDR3 protein: CASSQETSWLETQYF
D gene: -; clone size: few; V gene: TRBV6-2/TRBV6-3; J gene: TRBJ1-1; CDR3 DNA: TGTGCCAGCAGTCCAGACTGGTCTCCCGGCACTGAAGCTTTCTTT; CDR3 protein: CASSPDWSPGTEAFF
D gene: -; clone size: -; V gene: TRBV20-1; J gene: TRBJ2-5; CDR3 DNA: TGCAGTGCTCTGGGTAGTTCGGAGACCCAGTACTTC; CDR3 protein: CSALGSSETQYF
D gene: TRBD2; clone size: many; V gene: TRBV6-5; J gene: TRBJ2-1; CDR3 DNA: TGTGCCAGCAGTTACTCGTGGACTAGCGCATACAATGAGCAGTTCTTC; CDR3 protein: CASSYSWTSAYNEQFF
D gene: -; clone size: many; V gene: TRBV12-3/TRBV12-4; J gene: TRBJ1-2; CDR3 DNA: TGTGCCAGCAGTTTAGCGCATCGAATAGGGAACTATGGCTACACCTTC; CDR3 protein: CASSLAHRIGNYGYTF
D gene: TRBD1; clone size: -; V gene: TRBV10-3; J gene: TRBJ2-1; CDR3 DNA: TGTGCCACGGCCGGGACAGGGGAGAGGAATGAGCAGTTCTTC; CDR3 protein: CATAGTGERNEQFF
D gene: -; clone size: many; V gene: TRBV5-1; J gene: TRBJ1-5; CDR3 DNA: TGCGCCAGCAGCTTGTCCTCCGGACTTCAGCCCCAGCATTTT; CDR3 protein: CASSLSSGLQPQHF
D gene: -; clone size: -; V gene: TRBV20-1; J gene: TRBJ2-7; CDR3 DNA: TGCAGTGCCCAGTACGGGTTTTGGACTTACGAGCAGTACTTC; CDR3 protein: CSAQYGFWTYEQYF
D gene: -; clone size: -; V gene: TRBV29-1; J gene: TRBJ2-3; CDR3 DNA: TGCAGCGTGCGGACGGGGGATACGCAGTATTTT; CDR3 protein: CSVRTGDTQYF
D gene: TRBD2; clone size: few; V gene: TRBV5-1; J gene: TRBJ2-7; CDR3 DNA: TGCGCCAGCAGCGTGGGCGGTAGCGGGCAGTCCTACGAGCAGTACTTC; CDR3 protein: CASSVGGSGQSYEQYF
D gene: TRBD1; clone size: many; V gene: TRBV7-6; J gene: TRBJ1-1; CDR3 DNA: TGTGCCAGCAGCTTAGGTGGACAGGGAACCACTGAAGCTTTCTTT; CDR3 protein: CASSLGGQGTTEAFF
D gene: TRBD2; clone size: many; V gene: TRBV7-6; J gene: TRBJ2-1; CDR3 DNA: TGTGCCAGCAGCTCCTACCCCGGCGTACAAAGCGGGGGGAGCTCCTACAATGAGCAGTTCTTC; CDR3 protein: CASSSYPGVQSGGSSYNEQFF
D gene: -; clone size: -; V gene: TRBV12-3/TRBV12-4; J gene: TRBJ1-4; CDR3 DNA: TGTGCCAGCAGCGTGTGGGGGTTGAATGAAAAACTGTTTTTT; CDR3 protein: CASSVWGLNEKLFF
D gene: TRBD2; clone size: -; V gene: TRBV9; J gene: TRBJ2-1; CDR3 DNA: TGTGCCAGCAGCGTGGGACTAGCGGGAGTTGGGTCCTACAATGAGCAGTTCTTC; CDR3 protein: CASSVGLAGVGSYNEQFF
D gene: -; clone size: few; V gene: TRBV5-1; J gene: TRBJ1-4; CDR3 DNA: TGCGCCAGCAGCTTGGACGGGGGGAAGGAAAAACTGTTTTTT; CDR3 protein: CASSLDGGKEKLFF
D gene: TRBD2; clone size: many; V gene: TRBV12-3/TRBV12-4; J gene: TRBJ2-7; CDR3 DNA: TGTGCCAGCAGGCGCACTAGCGGGAGCTCCTACGAGCAGTACTTC; CDR3 protein: CASRRTSGSSYEQYF
D gene: -; clone size: many; V gene: TRBV30; J gene: TRBJ2-1; CDR3 DNA: TGTGCCTGGAATCTGGGGGGCGGTGAGCAGTTCTTC; CDR3 protein: CAWNLGGGEQFF
D gene: -; clone size: -; V gene: TRBV10-3; J gene: TRBJ1-5; CDR3 DNA: TGTGCCATCAGAAAACCGGGGAGCAATCAGCCCCAGCATTTT; CDR3 protein: CAIRKPGSNQPQHF
D gene: -; clone size: -; V gene: TRBV6-1; J gene: TRBJ2-3; CDR3 DNA: TGTGCCAGCAGCCGTCCAGGGGTCTATAGCACAGATACGCAGTATTTT; CDR3 protein: CASSRPGVYSTDTQYF
D gene: TRBD2; clone size: few; V gene: TRBV7-1; J gene: TRBJ2-7; CDR3 DNA: TGTGCCAGCAGCTCACTCCTCAACTTAATAGCGGGGTGGTCCTCCTACGAGCAGTACTTC; CDR3 protein: CASSSLLNLIAGWSSYEQYF